This T cell receptor (beta chain) is from a study of T cell responses to AZD1222 COVID-19 vaccine. Sequenced by immunoSEQ multiplex PCR; TCRdb stores in-frame clones only, minus some. This listing includes under 150,000 clones. Trimming cost V 4 bases and J 0 bases, with 13 bases left between them. This CDR3 is built from 16 residues. Germline lookup yields CDR1 LNHDA and CDR2 SQIVND (reference sequence). The sequence derives from an adult in good health. The chain combines TRBV19 with TRBJ2-4, with D hard to call. The specimen sequenced was peripheral blood. This CDR3 is CASSTVGVLAKNIQYF. The CDR3 bases are TGTGCCAGTAGTACGGTTGGAGTACTAGCCAAAAACATTCAGTACTTC. The full variable domain, rest sourced from reference TRBV19 and TRBJ2-4, is DGGITQSPKYLFRKEGQNVTLSCEQNLNHDAMYWYRQDPGQGLRLIYYSQIVNDFQKGDIAEGYSVSREKKESFPLTVTSAQKNPTAFYLCASSTVGVLAKNIQYFGAGTRLSVL.